Listed below are T cell receptor beta chains from one sample, sequenced in a study of human T cells and chemical hapten exposure. Each CDR3 protein gets one entry after TCRdb re-called the RACE reads with MiXCR. The repertoire includes around 69,000 distinct CDR3 sequences, 7.5% to 9.5% of them detected once, and roughly 3% sits in the top ten. This material consisted of whole blood, taken in connection with sensitization to the hapten diphenylcyclopropenone (DPC). Receptors were obtained from a woman aged 50 to 60 with alopecia areata. Some clones in this sample may be carry-over from other donors' samples. The CDR3 runs from the conserved cysteine through the conserved F or W. A D gene is named only where the DNA matches it firmly. Only some rows state a clone size, as once, few, many or a class for expanded clones.

v_call	j_call	d_call	clone_size	cdr3_aa	cdr3_nt
TRBV5-4	TRBJ2-2	TRBD1	.	CASSLPGTGAITGELFF	TGTGCCAGCAGCTTGCCCGGGACAGGGGCTATCACCGGGGAGCTGTTTTTT
TRBV6-1	TRBJ2-7	.	few	CASSEYERGEQYF	TGTGCCAGCAGTGAATATGAGAGGGGTGAGCAGTACTTC
TRBV20-1	TRBJ1-1	.	many	CSARQGSTEAFF	TGCAGTGCTAGACAGGGCAGCACTGAAGCTTTCTTT
TRBV12-3/TRBV12-4	TRBJ2-7	.	few	CASSLLPSSYEQYF	TGTGCCAGCAGTTTACTCCCAAGCTCCTACGAGCAGTACTTC
TRBV7-8	TRBJ2-5	TRBD1	few	CASSPTRDRAKETQYF	TGTGCCAGCAGCCCGACGCGGGACAGGGCCAAAGAGACCCAGTACTTC
TRBV25-1	TRBJ2-3	.	many	CASSEWGEDTQYF	TGTGCCAGCAGTGAATGGGGAGAAGATACGCAGTATTTT
TRBV5-1	TRBJ2-1	.	.	CASSFGRVWSYNEQFF	TGCGCCAGCAGCTTTGGCAGGGTATGGTCCTACAATGAGCAGTTCTTC
TRBV9	TRBJ2-1	TRBD2	many	CASSESGAYSYNEQFF	TGTGCCAGCAGCGAAAGCGGGGCCTACTCCTACAATGAGCAGTTCTTC
TRBV28	TRBJ2-4	.	many	CASSPPGSSKNIQYF	TGTGCCAGCAGTCCTCCCGGGAGTTCCAAAAACATTCAGTACTTC
TRBV28	TRBJ1-5	.	many	CASSSPREPQHF	TGTGCCAGCAGTTCCCCACGGGAGCCCCAGCATTTT
TRBV3-1	TRBJ1-5	.	many	CASSQGQGNQPQHF	TGTGCCAGCAGCCAAGGCCAAGGAAATCAGCCCCAGCATTTT
TRBV7-8	TRBJ2-3	.	.	CASSGDWLDTQYF	TGTGCCAGCAGCGGTGACTGGCTGGATACGCAGTATTTT
TRBV7-2	TRBJ1-5	.	.	CASSFYQGDQPQHF	TGTGCCAGCAGCTTTTACCAAGGGGATCAGCCCCAGCATTTT
TRBV7-9	TRBJ2-7	.	.	CASSLAPFYEQYF	TGTGCCAGCAGCTTAGCTCCTTTTTACGAGCAGTACTTC
TRBV12-3/TRBV12-4	TRBJ1-2	.	.	CASKEDNYGYTF	TGTGCCAGCAAGGAGGATAACTATGGCTACACCTTC
TRBV2	TRBJ1-3	.	few	CATWTAFSGNTIYF	TGTGCCACCTGGACAGCCTTTTCTGGAAACACCATATATTTT
TRBV10-3	TRBJ1-1	TRBD1	many	CAITTGGLNTEAFF	TGTGCCATCACCACAGGGGGCCTGAACACTGAAGCTTTCTTT
TRBV4-1	TRBJ1-4	.	many	CASSQERAEKLFF	TGCGCCAGCAGCCAAGAGAGGGCAGAAAAACTGTTTTTT
TRBV20-1	TRBJ1-5	.	.	CSANDRRDQPQHF	TGCAGTGCTAACGACAGGAGGGATCAGCCCCAGCATTTT
TRBV3-1	TRBJ1-3	.	.	CASSQIGVERNTIYF	TGTGCCAGCAGCCAAATCGGCGTAGAAAGAAACACCATATATTTT
TRBV7-6	TRBJ2-7	.	few	CASSPWKSYEQYF	TGTGCCAGCAGCCCGTGGAAAAGCTACGAGCAGTACTTC
TRBV20-1	TRBJ1-5	TRBD1	few	CSARPQGVGGQPQHF	TGCAGTGCTAGGCCCCAGGGGGTGGGAGGACAGCCCCAGCATTTT
TRBV29-1	TRBJ1-1	.	many	CSVGTTLTEAFF	TGCAGCGTGGGTACAACTCTCACTGAAGCTTTCTTT
TRBV2	TRBJ2-3	.	many	CASTPGRNGPDTQYF	TGTGCCAGCACCCCGGGCCGAAACGGTCCAGATACGCAGTATTTT
TRBV12-3/TRBV12-4	TRBJ1-5	TRBD1	.	CASSLGTVYQPQHF	TGTGCCAGCAGTTTGGGGACAGTCTATCAGCCCCAGCATTTT
TRBV7-9	TRBJ2-5	TRBD2	many	CASRPTSGRKETQYF	TGTGCCAGCCGGCCGACTAGCGGGAGAAAAGAGACCCAGTACTTC
TRBV20-1	TRBJ1-4	.	many	CSARSGPGEGSEKLFF	TGCAGTGCTAGGTCGGGACCCGGGGAGGGGAGTGAAAAACTGTTTTTT
TRBV12-3/TRBV12-4	TRBJ1-1	.	few	CASSLSGLASGTEAFF	TGTGCCAGCAGTTTATCCGGACTGGCAAGCGGCACTGAAGCTTTCTTT
TRBV5-5	TRBJ2-7	.	many	CASRDPGYEQYF	TGTGCCAGCAGGGACCCAGGGTACGAGCAGTACTTC
TRBV7-2	TRBJ1-4	.	many	CASSLEARRGGKLFF	TGTGCCAGCAGCTTAGAGGCACGGCGAGGCGGAAAACTGTTTTTT
TRBV7-9	TRBJ1-2	.	few	CASSGVLEGGYGYTF	TGTGCCAGCAGCGGTGTACTTGAGGGCGGCTATGGCTACACCTTC
TRBV19	TRBJ1-2	.	few	CASSNWGALYGYTF	TGTGCCAGTAGTAATTGGGGGGCGCTCTATGGCTACACCTTC
TRBV13	TRBJ2-7	.	many	CASSLQRYEQYF	TGTGCCAGCAGCTTACAGCGGTACGAGCAGTACTTC
TRBV2	TRBJ1-5	.	.	CASSGLPEDQPQHF	TGTGCCAGCAGTGGATTACCAGAGGATCAGCCCCAGCATTTT
TRBV5-1	TRBJ2-3	TRBD2	many	CASSSSGGDTQYF	TGCGCCAGCAGCTCCAGCGGGGGAGATACGCAGTATTTT
TRBV20-1	TRBJ1-4	.	.	CSAPPTNEKLFF	TGCAGTGCTCCCCCAACTAACGAAAAACTGTTTTTT
TRBV19	TRBJ2-3	TRBD1	.	CASSIRDRTTDTQYF	TGTGCCAGTAGTATTAGGGACAGGACCACAGATACGCAGTATTTT
TRBV3-1	TRBJ1-2	.	few	CASSLSAYGYTF	TGTGCCAGCAGCTTATCGGCCTATGGCTACACCTTC
TRBV9	TRBJ1-4	.	few	CASSAGGGGAPEKLFF	TGTGCCAGCAGTGCTGGCGGGGGTGGAGCGCCTGAAAAACTGTTTTTT
TRBV5-1	TRBJ2-5	TRBD2	many	CASSSGTSGRAYAGTQYF	TGCGCCAGCAGCTCCGGGACTAGCGGGAGGGCCTACGCTGGGACCCAGTACTTC
TRBV28	TRBJ2-7	.	few	CASSFRGVSSYEQYF	TGTGCCAGCAGTTTTAGGGGAGTAAGCAGCTACGAGCAGTACTTC
TRBV30	TRBJ1-2	.	.	CAWSVQGSPTF	TGTGCCTGGAGTGTACAAGGAAGCCCAACCTTC
TRBV6-6	TRBJ1-1	.	.	CASSLGPAFF	TGTGCCAGCAGTTTGGGCCCAGCTTTCTTT
TRBV20-1	TRBJ1-6	.	few	CSARDYGHYNSPLHF	TGCAGTGCTAGAGATTACGGCCACTATAATTCACCCCTCCACTTT
TRBV6-5	TRBJ2-7	TRBD1	once	CASRPSLGGIYKQYF	TGTGCCAGCAGACCGAGTTTAGGGGGCATCTACAAGCAGTACTTC
TRBV7-2	TRBJ2-3	.	.	CASSLNTGVRTDTQYF	TGTGCCAGCAGCTTAAACACCGGCGTTCGCACAGATACGCAGTATTTT
TRBV18	TRBJ1-4	TRBD1	few	CASSESLLGQGEKLFF	TGTGCCAGCTCCGAGAGCCTCCTTGGACAGGGCGAAAAACTGTTTTTT
TRBV20-1	TRBJ2-1	TRBD2	many	CSASPAGGSYNEQFF	TGCAGTGCTAGCCCAGCGGGAGGGTCCTACAATGAGCAGTTCTTC
TRBV28	TRBJ1-1	.	many	CASRPNLGEGAFF	TGTGCCAGCAGGCCCAACTTGGGAGAGGGGGCTTTCTTT
TRBV29-1	TRBJ2-3	.	.	CSVRYTDTQYF	TGCAGCGTCCGTTACACAGATACGCAGTATTTT
TRBV21-1	TRBJ1-3	.	few	CASSKGFGGGCPSGNTIYF	TGTGCCAGCAGCAAAGGCTTTGGTGGGGGTTGTCCCTCTGGAAACACCATATATTTT
TRBV6-2/TRBV6-3	TRBJ2-2	.	many	CASSDLPTGELFF	TGTGCCAGCAGCGACCTCCCTACCGGGGAGCTGTTTTTT
TRBV7-6	TRBJ2-6	TRBD1	.	CASSFSPSDRSPSGANVLTF	TGTGCCAGCAGCTTTTCCCCATCGGACAGGTCCCCTTCTGGGGCCAACGTCCTGACTTTC
TRBV2	TRBJ1-6	.	many	CASSVGRGDSPLHF	TGTGCCAGCAGTGTAGGGAGGGGGGATTCACCCCTCCACTTT
TRBV12-3/TRBV12-4	TRBJ1-5	.	few	CASSQSRQASNQPQHF	TGTGCCAGCAGCCAGTCAAGACAGGCGTCGAATCAGCCCCAGCATTTT
TRBV12-3/TRBV12-4	TRBJ2-3	TRBD1	.	CASSLTGSTQYF	TGTGCCAGCAGTTTGACAGGGAGTACGCAGTATTTT
TRBV12-5	TRBJ1-1	.	.	CASGLDIYTEAFF	TGTGCTAGTGGTTTGGACATTTACACTGAAGCTTTCTTT
TRBV28	TRBJ1-5	TRBD1	many	CASSGTQRTGERSQHF	TGTGCCAGCAGCGGTACCCAAAGGACAGGGGAGAGGAGTCAGCATTTT
TRBV29-1	TRBJ1-3	.	few	CSVVWGSGNTIYF	TGCAGCGTTGTATGGGGGTCCGGAAACACCATATATTTT
TRBV9	TRBJ1-1	.	many	CASSVAEGGTEAFF	TGTGCCAGCAGCGTAGCGGAGGGGGGAACTGAAGCTTTCTTT